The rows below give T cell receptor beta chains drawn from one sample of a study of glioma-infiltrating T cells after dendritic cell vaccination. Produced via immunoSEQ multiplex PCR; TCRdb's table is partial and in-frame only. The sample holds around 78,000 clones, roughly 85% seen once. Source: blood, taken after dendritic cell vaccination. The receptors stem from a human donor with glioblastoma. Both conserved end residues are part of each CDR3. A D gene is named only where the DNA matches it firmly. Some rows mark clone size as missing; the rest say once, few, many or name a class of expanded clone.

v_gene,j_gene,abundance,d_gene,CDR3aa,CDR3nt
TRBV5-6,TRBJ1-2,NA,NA,CASSLGRADYGYTF,TGTGCCAGCAGCTTGGGCAGGGCGGACTATGGCTACACCTTC
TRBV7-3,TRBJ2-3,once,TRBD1,CASSHRGHSTDTQYF,TGTGCCAGCAGCCACAGGGGTCATAGCACAGATACGCAGTATTTT
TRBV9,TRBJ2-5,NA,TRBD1,CASTAGGGLGQETQYF,TGTGCCAGCACGGCAGGGGGCGGGTTGGGCCAAGAGACCCAGTACTTC
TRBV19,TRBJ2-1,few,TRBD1,CASKTPGQHNEQFF,TGTGCCAGTAAGACACCGGGACAGCACAATGAGCAGTTCTTC
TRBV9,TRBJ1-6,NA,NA,CASSTGNYNSPLHF,TGTGCCAGCAGCACGGGTAACTATAATTCACCCCTCCACTTT
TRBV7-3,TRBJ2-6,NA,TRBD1,CASSFTRGPGANVLTF,TGTGCCAGCAGCTTCACCAGGGGGCCTGGGGCCAACGTCCTGACTTTC
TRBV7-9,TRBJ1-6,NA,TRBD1,CASSFQGANSPLHF,TGTGCCAGCAGCTTTCAGGGGGCAAATTCACCCCTCCACTTT
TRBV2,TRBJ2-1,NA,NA,CASQGAGMLSYNEQFF,TGTGCCAGCCAGGGTGCGGGGATGCTCTCCTACAATGAGCAGTTCTTC
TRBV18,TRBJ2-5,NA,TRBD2,CASSPGGGRQETQYF,TGTGCCAGCTCACCCGGGGGGGGAAGGCAAGAGACCCAGTACTTC
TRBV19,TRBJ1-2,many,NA,CASSAPQGTTNYGYTF,TGTGCCAGTAGCGCCCCGCAGGGGACTACTAACTATGGCTACACCTTC
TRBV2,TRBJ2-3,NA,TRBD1,CASKDRGLGTDTQYF,TGTGCCAGCAAAGACAGGGGGCTTGGCACAGATACGCAGTATTTT
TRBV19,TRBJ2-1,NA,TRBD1,CASSRSRGGDNNEQFF,TGTGCCAGTAGTCGGTCCCGAGGGGGCGACAACAATGAGCAGTTCTTC
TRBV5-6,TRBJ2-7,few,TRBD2,CASSSGTSQLEQYF,TGTGCCAGCAGCTCCGGGACTAGTCAGCTCGAGCAGTACTTC
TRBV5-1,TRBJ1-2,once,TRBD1,CASSSGTDPNYGYTF,TGCGCCAGCAGCTCGGGGACAGACCCTAACTATGGCTACACCTTC
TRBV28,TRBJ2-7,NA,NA,CASSLVDYEQYF,TGTGCCAGCAGTTTGGTAGACTACGAGCAGTACTTC
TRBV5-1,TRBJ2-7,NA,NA,CASSLLTGSYEQYF,TGCGCCAGCAGCTTGCTGACAGGCTCCTACGAGCAGTACTTC
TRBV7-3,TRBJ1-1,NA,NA,CASSLSPTMVGGVNTEAFF,TGTGCCAGCAGCTTATCCCCCACTATGGTTGGCGGCGTGAACACTGAAGCTTTCTTT
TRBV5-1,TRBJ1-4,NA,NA,CASSFGGSTNEKLFF,TGCGCCAGCAGCTTTGGAGGGTCGACTAATGAAAAACTGTTTTTT
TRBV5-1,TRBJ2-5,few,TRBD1,CASGRTGETQYF,TGCGCCAGCGGCCGGACAGGGGAGACCCAGTACTTC
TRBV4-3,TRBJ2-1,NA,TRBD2,CASSQVGGGDFYNEQFF,TGCGCCAGCAGCCAAGTGGGCGGGGGGGATTTTTACAATGAGCAGTTCTTC
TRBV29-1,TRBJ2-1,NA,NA,CSVETSNEQFF,TGCAGCGTTGAGACTAGCAATGAGCAGTTCTTC
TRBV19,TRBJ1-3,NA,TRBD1,CASSLRQGAGNTIYF,TGTGCCAGTAGTCTAAGACAGGGGGCTGGAAACACCATATATTTT
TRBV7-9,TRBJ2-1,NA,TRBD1,CASSWLQGRGAYNEQFF,TGTGCCAGCAGCTGGTTACAGGGGAGAGGGGCCTACAATGAGCAGTTCTTC
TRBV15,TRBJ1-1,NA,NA,CATSKGDLRNTEAFF,TGTGCCACCAGCAAGGGGGATTTGAGGAACACTGAAGCTTTCTTT
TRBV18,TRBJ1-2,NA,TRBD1,CASYIGTGGNGYTF,TGTGCCAGCTATATCGGGACAGGGGGCAATGGCTACACCTTC
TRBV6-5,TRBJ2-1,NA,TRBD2,CASSPGLVMYEQFF,TGTGCCAGCAGTCCGGGACTAGTAATGTATGAGCAGTTCTTC
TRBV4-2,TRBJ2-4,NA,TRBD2,CASSQDTSGSLVNIQYF,TGTGCCAGCAGCCAAGATACGAGCGGGAGTTTAGTAAACATTCAGTACTTC
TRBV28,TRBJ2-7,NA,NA,CASSQENYEQYF,TGTGCCAGCAGTCAAGAGAACTACGAGCAGTACTTC
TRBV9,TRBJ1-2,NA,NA,CASSVDGRAYGYTF,TGTGCCAGCAGCGTAGACGGCAGGGCCTATGGCTACACCTTC
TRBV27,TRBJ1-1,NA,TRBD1,CASSLTGLVGNTEAFF,TGTGCCAGCAGTTTGACAGGGTTGGTAGGAAACACTGAAGCTTTCTTT
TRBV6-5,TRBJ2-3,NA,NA,CASSPTQTSTDTQYF,TGTGCCAGCAGTCCTACTCAGACTAGCACAGATACGCAGTATTTT